This T cell receptor beta chain appears in the sequencing data of a study of blood T cell repertoires in COVID-19. Study in general: Samples taken during acute and convalescent COVID-19 were collected in the United States, Italy and Spain.

The length of the CDR3 is 13 residues. Germline loops: CDR1 LNHDA, CDR2 SQIVND (reference sequence). The V and J ends lost 11 bases and 4 bases, in that order; junction bases with no gene match: 6. Sequencing used immunoSEQ multiplex PCR; TCRdb keeps in-frame clones, though not all of them. The sample has fewer than 300,000 clones; 70% to 90% are singletons. Sequencing was carried out using peripheral blood. The receptor was isolated from a woman aged 45 to 65 with COVID-19, enrolled during active disease. The chain uses TRBV19 and TRBJ1-4; TRBD1 aligns across 8 bases. The CDR3 is CAGRGQDNEKLFF. CDR3 nucleotides: TGTGCCGGCCGGGGACAGGATAATGAAAAACTGTTTTTT.